The text below deals with one T cell receptor (beta chain). Germline CDR1 is SNHLY and CDR2 is FYNNEI. V lost 2 bases to trimming and J lost 10 bases, with 17 bases between them. This CDR3 has 15 amino acids. The data originate from a study of blood T cell repertoires in COVID-19. The wider study: T cells, B-cell-depleted T cells, or PBMCs supplied cDNA or gDNA.

The method was immunoSEQ multiplex PCR; TCRdb's version includes in-frame clones alone and lacks a portion of them. Of approximately 220,000 clones listed, roughly 85% were seen once; the top ten hold around 2.3%. This receptor was obtained from a woman between 40 and 55 years old with active or convalescent COVID-19. The sequencing sample was made of peripheral blood. The rearrangement uses TRBV2 and TRBJ1-4; D unclear. The CDR3, as DNA: TGTGCCAGCAGTGAATTCCCCCTCCCCCCGCGAAAACTGTTTTTT. This gives the protein CASSEFPLPPRKLFF.